This T cell receptor (beta chain) was obtained from a study of T-cell memory formation after mild COVID-19. Study conclusions and caveats: A second wave expanding day 15 to 37 was CD4+-biased; contracting clones were balanced.

TCRdb reprocessed the 5' RACE reads with MiXCR, giving one entry per CDR3 protein. Here the sample spans tens of thousands of distinct CDR3 sequences, about an eighth being singletons. The trim removed 5 bases at V and 4 bases at J, leaving 6 bases unmatched. CDR3 length equals 15 residues. Germline CDR1 SGHTA, CDR2 FQGNSA. This clonotype was seen ten or more times. Its antigen is as yet unknown. This chain links TRBV7-2 with TRBJ2-5, with 11 nucleotides matching TRBD1. Source material: PBMCs or a T cell subset sorted from them (not recorded which). This receptor was obtained from a man between 18 and 35 years old who had mild COVID-19 (a few samples of this study predate the infection). Cell type and time point are not known. The CDR3 coding sequence is TGTGCCAGCAGCCTTTTTGGGACAGGGGGAGAGACCCAGTACTTC. Encoded protein: CASSLFGTGGETQYF.